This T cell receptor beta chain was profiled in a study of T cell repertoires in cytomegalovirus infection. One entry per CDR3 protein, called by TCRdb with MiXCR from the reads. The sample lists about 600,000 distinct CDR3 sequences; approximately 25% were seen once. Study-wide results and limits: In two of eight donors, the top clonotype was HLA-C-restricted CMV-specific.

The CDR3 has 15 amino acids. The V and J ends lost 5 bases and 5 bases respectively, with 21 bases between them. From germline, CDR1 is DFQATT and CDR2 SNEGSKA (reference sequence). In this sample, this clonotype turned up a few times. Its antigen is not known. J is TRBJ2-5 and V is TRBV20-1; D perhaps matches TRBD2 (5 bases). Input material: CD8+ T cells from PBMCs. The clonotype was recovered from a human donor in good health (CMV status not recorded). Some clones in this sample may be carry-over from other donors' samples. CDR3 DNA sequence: TGCAGTGCTCTCCAGGACTTACCTACTTGGGAGACCCAGTACTTC. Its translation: CSALQDLPTWETQYF.